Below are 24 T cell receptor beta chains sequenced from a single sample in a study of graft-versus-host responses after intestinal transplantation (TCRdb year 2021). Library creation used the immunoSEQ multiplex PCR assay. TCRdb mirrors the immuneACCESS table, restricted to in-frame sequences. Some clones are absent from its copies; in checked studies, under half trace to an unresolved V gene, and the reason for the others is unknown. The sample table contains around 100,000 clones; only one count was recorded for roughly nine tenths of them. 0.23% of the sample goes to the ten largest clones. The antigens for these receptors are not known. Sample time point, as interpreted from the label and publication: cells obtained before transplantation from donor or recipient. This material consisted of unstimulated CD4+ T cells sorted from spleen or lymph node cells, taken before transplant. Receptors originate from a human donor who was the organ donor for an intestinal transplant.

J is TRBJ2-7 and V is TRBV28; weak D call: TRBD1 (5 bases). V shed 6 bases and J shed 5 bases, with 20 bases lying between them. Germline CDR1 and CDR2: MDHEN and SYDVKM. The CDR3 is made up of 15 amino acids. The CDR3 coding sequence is TGTGCCAGCAGCCGCAGTCAGGGAAGAAGGCACGAGCAGTACTTC. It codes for CASSRSQGRRHEQYF. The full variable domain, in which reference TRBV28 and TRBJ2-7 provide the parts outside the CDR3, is DVKVTQSSRYLVKRTGEKVFLECVQDMDHENMFWYRQDPGLGLRLIYFSYDVKMKEKGDIPEGYSVSREKKERFSLILESASTNQTSMYLCASSRSQGRRHEQYFGPGTRLTVT.

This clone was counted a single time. The CDR3 coding sequence is TGTGCCAGCAGTTACTCGGGGGCCCCTTACCAAGAGACCCAGTACTTC. Protein: CASSYSGAPYQETQYF. The V gene is TRBV6-6, the J gene TRBJ2-5; tentative D call: TRBD1 (6 bases). The V gene lost 0 bases and the J gene lost 0 bases, with 11 bases spanning the gap. The germline gives CDR1 MNHNY, CDR2 SVGAGI (reference sequence). CDR3 length: 16 amino acids.

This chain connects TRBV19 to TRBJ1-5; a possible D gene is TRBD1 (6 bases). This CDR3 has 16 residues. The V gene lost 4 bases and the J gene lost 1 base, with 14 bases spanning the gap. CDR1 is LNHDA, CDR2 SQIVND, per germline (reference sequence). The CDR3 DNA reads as TGTGCCAGTAGTACCGGACAGTTGGGGAGCAATCAGCCCCAGCATTTT. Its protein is CASSTGQLGSNQPQHF.

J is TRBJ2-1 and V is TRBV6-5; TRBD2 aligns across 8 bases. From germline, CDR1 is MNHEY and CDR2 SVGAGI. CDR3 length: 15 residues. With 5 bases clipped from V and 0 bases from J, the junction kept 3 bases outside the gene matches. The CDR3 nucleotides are TGTGCCAGCAGTAATAGCGGGGCCTCCTACAATGAGCAGTTCTTC. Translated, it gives CASSNSGASYNEQFF.

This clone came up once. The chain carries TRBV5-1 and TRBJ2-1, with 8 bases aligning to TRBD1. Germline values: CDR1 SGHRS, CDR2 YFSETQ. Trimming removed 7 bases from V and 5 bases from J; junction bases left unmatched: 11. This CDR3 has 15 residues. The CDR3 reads CASQAGGGFDNEQFF. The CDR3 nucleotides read TGCGCCAGCCAGGCAGGGGGCGGCTTTGACAATGAGCAGTTCTTC.

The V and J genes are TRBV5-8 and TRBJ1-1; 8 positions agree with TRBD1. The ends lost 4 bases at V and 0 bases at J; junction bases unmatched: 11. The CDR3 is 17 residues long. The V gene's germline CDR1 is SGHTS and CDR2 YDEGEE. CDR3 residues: CASSPDRGGGMNTEAFF. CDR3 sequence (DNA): TGTGCCAGCAGCCCCGACAGGGGCGGGGGGATGAACACTGAAGCTTTCTTT.

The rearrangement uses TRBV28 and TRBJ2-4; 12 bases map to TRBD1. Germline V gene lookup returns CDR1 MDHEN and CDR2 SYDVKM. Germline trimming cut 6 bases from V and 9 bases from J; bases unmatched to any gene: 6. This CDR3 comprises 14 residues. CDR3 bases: TGTGCCAGCAGCCGGGGACAGGGGGCACGCATTCAGTACTTC. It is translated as CASSRGQGARIQYF.

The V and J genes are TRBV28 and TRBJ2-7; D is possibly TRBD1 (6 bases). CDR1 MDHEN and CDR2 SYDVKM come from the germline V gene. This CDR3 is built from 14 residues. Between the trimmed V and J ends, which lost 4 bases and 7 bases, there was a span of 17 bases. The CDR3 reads CASSSTGTTREQYF. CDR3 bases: TGTGCCAGCAGTTCTACCGGGACAACGAGGGAGCAGTACTTC.

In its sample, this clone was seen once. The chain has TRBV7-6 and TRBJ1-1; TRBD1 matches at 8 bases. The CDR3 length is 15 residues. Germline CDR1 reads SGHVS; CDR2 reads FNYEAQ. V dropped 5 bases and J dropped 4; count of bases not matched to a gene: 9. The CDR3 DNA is TGTGCCAGCAGCCCCTTCGGACAGGGAGGCACTGAAGCTTTCTTT. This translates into CASSPFGQGGTEAFF.

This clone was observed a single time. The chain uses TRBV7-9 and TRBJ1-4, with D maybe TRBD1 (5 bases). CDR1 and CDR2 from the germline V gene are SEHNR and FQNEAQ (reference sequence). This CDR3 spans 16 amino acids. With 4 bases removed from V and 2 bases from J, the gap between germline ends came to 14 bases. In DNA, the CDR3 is TGTGCCAGCAGCTGGGGGGAAGTTGCCACTAATGAAAAACTGTTTTTT. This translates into CASSWGEVATNEKLFF.

The chain's CDR3 is CASSVNGNPPYEQYF. CDR3 DNA: TGTGCCAGCAGCGTAAACGGAAATCCCCCCTACGAGCAGTACTTC. The rearrangement links TRBV9 to TRBJ2-7; D is undetermined. V lost 1 base and J lost 2, with 13 bases in between. There are 15 residues in the CDR3. Per the germline V gene, CDR1 is SGDLS and CDR2 is YYNGEE.

CDR3 sequence: CASTDRVRFGYTF. CDR3 nucleotide sequence: TGCGCCAGCACCGACAGGGTGAGGTTTGGCTACACCTTC. The chain recombines TRBV4-1 with TRBJ1-2, with TRBD1 matching over 7 bases. J gave up 7 bases and V 7 bases, and 9 bases lay outside the gene matches. The CDR3 has 13 amino acids. Germline V lookup: CDR1 MGHRA, CDR2 YSYEKL.

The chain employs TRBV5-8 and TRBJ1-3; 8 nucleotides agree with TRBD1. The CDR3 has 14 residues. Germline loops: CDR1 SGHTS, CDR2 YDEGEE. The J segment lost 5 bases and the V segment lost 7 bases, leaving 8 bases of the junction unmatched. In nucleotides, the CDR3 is TGTGCCAGCGCAAACGACAGGGGACGAAACACCATATATTTT. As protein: CASANDRGRNTIYF.

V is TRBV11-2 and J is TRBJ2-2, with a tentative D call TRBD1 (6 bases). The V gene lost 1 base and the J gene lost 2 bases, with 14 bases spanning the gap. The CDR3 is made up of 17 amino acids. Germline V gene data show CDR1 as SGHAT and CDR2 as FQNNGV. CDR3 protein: CASSLGRGKRNTGELFF. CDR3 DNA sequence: TGTGCCAGCAGCTTAGGAAGGGGGAAAAGAAACACCGGGGAGCTGTTTTTT.

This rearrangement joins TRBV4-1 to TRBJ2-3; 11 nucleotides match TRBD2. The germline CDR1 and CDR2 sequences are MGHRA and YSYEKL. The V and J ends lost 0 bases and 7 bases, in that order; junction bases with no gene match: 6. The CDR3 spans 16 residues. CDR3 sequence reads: CASSQELAGGPHTQYF. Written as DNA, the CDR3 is TGCGCCAGCAGCCAAGAATTAGCGGGAGGGCCCCATACGCAGTATTTT.

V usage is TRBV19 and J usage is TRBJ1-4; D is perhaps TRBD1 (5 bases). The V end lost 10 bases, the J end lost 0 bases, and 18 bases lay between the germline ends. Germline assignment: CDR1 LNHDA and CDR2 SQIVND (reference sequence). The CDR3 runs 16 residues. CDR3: CATKTANPTTNEKLFF. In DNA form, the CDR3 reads TGTGCCACCAAGACAGCCAACCCAACAACTAATGAAAAACTGTTTTTT.

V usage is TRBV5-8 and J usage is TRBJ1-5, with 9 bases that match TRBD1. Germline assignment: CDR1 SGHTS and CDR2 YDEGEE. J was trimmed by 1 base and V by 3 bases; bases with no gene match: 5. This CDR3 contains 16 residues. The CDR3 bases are TGTGCCAGCAGCTCCCGGACAGGGGCGAGCAATCAGCCCCAGCATTTT. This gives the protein CASSSRTGASNQPQHF.

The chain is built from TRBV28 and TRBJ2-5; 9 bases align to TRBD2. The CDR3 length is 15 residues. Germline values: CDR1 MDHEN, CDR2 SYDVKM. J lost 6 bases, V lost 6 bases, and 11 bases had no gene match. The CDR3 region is CASRPAGSGSQTQYF. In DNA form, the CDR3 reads TGTGCCAGCAGGCCGGCGGGTAGCGGGAGTCAGACCCAGTACTTC.

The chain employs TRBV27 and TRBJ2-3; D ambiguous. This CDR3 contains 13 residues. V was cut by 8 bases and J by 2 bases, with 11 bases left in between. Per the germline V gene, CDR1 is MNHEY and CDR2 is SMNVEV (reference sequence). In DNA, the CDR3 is TGTGCCAGCCGAAGGGCCCTCACAGATACGCAGTATTTT. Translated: CASRRALTDTQYF.

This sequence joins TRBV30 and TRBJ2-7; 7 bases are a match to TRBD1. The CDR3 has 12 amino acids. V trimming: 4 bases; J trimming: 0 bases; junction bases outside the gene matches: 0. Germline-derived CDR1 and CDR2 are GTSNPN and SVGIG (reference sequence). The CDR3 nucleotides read TGTGCCTGGACAGGGGGCTCCTACGAGCAGTACTTC. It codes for CAWTGGSYEQYF.

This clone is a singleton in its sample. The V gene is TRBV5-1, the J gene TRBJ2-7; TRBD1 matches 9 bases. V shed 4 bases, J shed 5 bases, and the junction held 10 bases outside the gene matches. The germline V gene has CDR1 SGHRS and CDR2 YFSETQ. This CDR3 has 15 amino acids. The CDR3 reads CASSLAGTGSHEQYF. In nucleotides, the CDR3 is TGCGCCAGCAGCCTGGCCGGGACAGGGAGCCACGAGCAGTACTTC. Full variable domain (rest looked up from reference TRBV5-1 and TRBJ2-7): KAGVTQTPRYLIKTRGQQVTLSCSPISGHRSVSWYQQTPGQGLQFLFEYFSETQRNKGNFPGRFSGRQFSNSRSEMNVSTLELGDSALYLCASSLAGTGSHEQYFGPGTRLTVT.

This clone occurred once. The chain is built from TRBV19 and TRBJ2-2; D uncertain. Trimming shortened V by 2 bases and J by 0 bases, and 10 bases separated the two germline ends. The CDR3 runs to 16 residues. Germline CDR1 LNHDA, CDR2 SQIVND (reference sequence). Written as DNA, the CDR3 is TGTGCCAGTAGTATAAATCCCAGGTCGAACACCGGGGAGCTGTTTTTT. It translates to CASSINPRSNTGELFF.

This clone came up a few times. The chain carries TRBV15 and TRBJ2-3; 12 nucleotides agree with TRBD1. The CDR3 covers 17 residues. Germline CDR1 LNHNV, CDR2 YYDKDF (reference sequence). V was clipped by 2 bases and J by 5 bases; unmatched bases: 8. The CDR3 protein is CATSRRPGTGGRDTQYF. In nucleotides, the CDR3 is TGTGCCACCAGCAGACGACCCGGGACAGGGGGCAGAGATACGCAGTATTTT.

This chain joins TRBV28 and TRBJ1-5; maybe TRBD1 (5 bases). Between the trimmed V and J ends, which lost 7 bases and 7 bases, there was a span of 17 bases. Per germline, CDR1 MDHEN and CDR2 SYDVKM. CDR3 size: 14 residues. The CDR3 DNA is TGTGCCAGCAACCCGCTGGGGGGTAGGCAGCCCCAGCATTTT. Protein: CASNPLGGRQPQHF. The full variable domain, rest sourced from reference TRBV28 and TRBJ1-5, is DVKVTQSSRYLVKRTGEKVFLECVQDMDHENMFWYRQDPGLGLRLIYFSYDVKMKEKGDIPEGYSVSREKKERFSLILESASTNQTSMYLCASNPLGGRQPQHFGDGTRLSIL.